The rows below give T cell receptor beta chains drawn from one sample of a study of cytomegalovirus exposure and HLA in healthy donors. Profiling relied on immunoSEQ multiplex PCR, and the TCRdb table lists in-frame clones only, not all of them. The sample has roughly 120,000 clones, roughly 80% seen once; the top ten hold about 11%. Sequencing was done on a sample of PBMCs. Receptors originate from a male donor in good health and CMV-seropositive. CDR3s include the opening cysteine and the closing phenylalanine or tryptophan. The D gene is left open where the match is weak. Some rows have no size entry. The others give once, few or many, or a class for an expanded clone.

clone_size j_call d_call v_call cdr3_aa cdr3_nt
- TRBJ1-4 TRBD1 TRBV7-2 CASSWSRTGYEKLFF TGTGCCAGCAGCTGGTCGCGGACAGGGTATGAAAAACTGTTTTTT
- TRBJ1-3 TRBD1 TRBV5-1 CASSLRQGTGNTIYF TGCGCCAGCAGCTTAAGACAGGGCACTGGAAACACCATATATTTT
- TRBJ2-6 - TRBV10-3 CAIRPYSDSGANVLTF TGTGCCATCCGACCGTATAGCGACTCTGGGGCCAACGTCCTGACTTTC
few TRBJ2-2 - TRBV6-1 CASSMYGTRTGELFF TGTGCCAGCAGTATGTACGGGACACGAACCGGGGAGCTGTTTTTT
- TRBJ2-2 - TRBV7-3 CASSWASGSDTGELFF TGTGCCAGCAGCTGGGCTTCAGGGTCCGACACCGGGGAGCTGTTTTTT
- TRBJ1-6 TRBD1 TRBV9 CASSDYRGDSPLHF TGTGCCAGCAGCGACTACAGGGGAGATTCACCCCTCCACTTT
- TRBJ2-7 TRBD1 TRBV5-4 CASSLGQGEGFLYEQYF TGTGCCAGCAGCCTCGGACAGGGAGAGGGTTTTCTCTACGAGCAGTACTTC
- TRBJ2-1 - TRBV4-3 CASSPSLIHNEQFF TGCGCCAGCAGCCCCTCACTGATCCACAATGAGCAGTTCTTC
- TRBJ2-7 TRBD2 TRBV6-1 CASSFGGSVHEQYF TGTGCCAGCAGCTTCGGGGGGTCCGTACACGAGCAGTACTTC
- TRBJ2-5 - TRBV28 CASSLRETRRDEETQYF TGTGCCAGCAGTTTGAGGGAGACACGGCGGGATGAAGAGACCCAGTACTTC
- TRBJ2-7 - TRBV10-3 CAPPGTLRVQYF TGTGCCCCTCCCGGTACACTACGAGTGCAGTACTTC
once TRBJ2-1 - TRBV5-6 CASSLVVRENEQFF TGTGCCAGCAGCTTGGTGGTTCGGGAGAATGAGCAGTTCTTC
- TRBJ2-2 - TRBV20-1 CSAPSAGELFF TGCAGTGCCCCTAGCGCCGGGGAGCTGTTTTTT
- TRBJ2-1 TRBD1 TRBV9 CASSETGVRYNEQFF TGTGCCAGCAGCGAAACAGGGGTTCGGTACAATGAGCAGTTCTTC
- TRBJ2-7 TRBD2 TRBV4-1 CASSHGTETSGRAPFYEQYF TGCGCCAGCAGCCACGGGACGGAGACTAGCGGGAGGGCGCCGTTCTACGAGCAGTACTTC
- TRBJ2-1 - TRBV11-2 CASSLDILDIKTYNEQFF TGTGCCAGCAGCTTAGATATCCTGGACATAAAAACCTACAATGAGCAGTTCTTC
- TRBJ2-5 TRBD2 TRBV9 CASSVAPSGGTGGETQYF TGTGCCAGCAGCGTAGCTCCTAGCGGGGGAACTGGGGGCGAGACCCAGTACTTC
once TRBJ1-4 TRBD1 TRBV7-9 CASSLVQGNEKLFF TGTGCCAGCAGCTTGGTACAGGGGAATGAAAAACTGTTTTTT
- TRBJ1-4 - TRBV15 CATSRGQGEKLFF TGTGCCACCAGCAGAGGCCAGGGTGAAAAACTGTTTTTT
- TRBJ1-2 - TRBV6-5 CASSSPTLGGYGYTF TGTGCCAGCAGTTCGCCGACATTGGGAGGCTATGGCTACACCTTC
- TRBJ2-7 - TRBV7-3 CASSFFQGNEQYF TGTGCCAGCAGCTTTTTCCAGGGTAACGAGCAGTACTTC
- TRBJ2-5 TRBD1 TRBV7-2 CASRSVGQGRRETQYF TGTGCCAGCAGGTCGGTCGGACAGGGGAGGAGGGAGACCCAGTACTTC
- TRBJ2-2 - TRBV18 CASSPPRGLTGELFF TGTGCCAGCTCACCACCGAGGGGACTGACCGGGGAGCTGTTTTTT
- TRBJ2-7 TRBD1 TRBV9 CASSVGQGKGEQYF TGTGCCAGCAGCGTAGGACAGGGTAAGGGCGAGCAGTACTTC
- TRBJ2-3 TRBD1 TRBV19 CASGVGQPQYF TGTGCCAGTGGGGTGGGACAGCCCCAGTATTTT
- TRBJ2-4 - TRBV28 CVILDGAKNIQYF TGTGTCATACTAGACGGTGCCAAAAACATTCAGTACTTC
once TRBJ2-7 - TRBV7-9 CASSLSGTLYEQYF TGTGCCAGCAGCTTAAGTGGGACTCTCTACGAGCAGTACTTC
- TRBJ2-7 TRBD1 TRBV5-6 CASSVRWTGYPHEQYF TGTGCCAGCAGCGTACGCTGGACAGGGTATCCACACGAGCAGTACTTC
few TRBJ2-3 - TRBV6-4 CASSEGGSTDTQYF TGTGCCAGCAGTGAGGGGGGAAGCACAGATACGCAGTATTTT